The clone carrying this T cell receptor beta chain was observed a few times. Its antigen is currently unknown. This CDR3 region has 16 residues. Germline CDR1 reads LGHNA; CDR2 reads YNFKEQ. V shed 0 bases and J shed 4 bases, with 12 bases lying between them. This specimen comes from a study of T-cell memory formation after mild COVID-19. Study-wide background: Largely donor-specific sequence clusters came from two donors. Study results and limitations: Later expanders leaned CD4+, whereas day 15 to 85 contracting clones were balanced CD4/CD8.

5'RACE with constant-segment primers yielded barcoded, UMI-tagged TCR alpha and TCR beta cDNA libraries. TCRdb fed the 5' RACE reads into MiXCR, producing one record per CDR3 protein. The sample lists under 250,000 distinct CDR3 sequences; approximately 10% were seen once. The chain joins TRBV4-2 to TRBJ2-2; D not resolved. The TCR originated in a man in his late teens or twenties who had mild COVID-19 (a few samples of this study predate the infection). Cell type and time point are not known. Source material: PBMCs or a T cell subset sorted from them (not recorded which). CDR3 amino acids: CASSQDLIAGTGELFF. CDR3 DNA sequence: TGTGCCAGCAGCCAAGATCTAATAGCCGGCACCGGGGAGCTGTTTTTT.